This T cell receptor (beta chain) was found in a study of T cells in Graves' hyperthyroidism and ophthalmopathy. There were TCR beta CDR3 regions amplified from RNA transcripts. A first-round RT-PCR of the TCR CDR3 used the HTBI primer set. Each CDR3 protein is one row after TCRdb ran MiXCR on the multiplex PCR reads. The data contain about 580,000 distinct CDR3 sequences, about 15% of them singletons. This clonotype was recorded many times. The germline V gene encodes CDR1 DFQATT and CDR2 SNEGSKA (reference sequence). Trimming stripped 6 bases from V and 5 bases from J, with 13 bases between. The length of the CDR3 is 12 residues.

Sequencing used blood. The chain joins TRBV20-1 to TRBJ2-5; tentative D call: TRBD1 (6 bases). The sequence was obtained from a woman between 25 and 40 years old with Graves' hyperthyroidism that later progressed to Graves' ophthalmopathy. Here the CDR3 DNA reads TGCAGTGCGGGTACAGGGACGGAGACCCAGTACTTC. It is translated as CSAGTGTETQYF.